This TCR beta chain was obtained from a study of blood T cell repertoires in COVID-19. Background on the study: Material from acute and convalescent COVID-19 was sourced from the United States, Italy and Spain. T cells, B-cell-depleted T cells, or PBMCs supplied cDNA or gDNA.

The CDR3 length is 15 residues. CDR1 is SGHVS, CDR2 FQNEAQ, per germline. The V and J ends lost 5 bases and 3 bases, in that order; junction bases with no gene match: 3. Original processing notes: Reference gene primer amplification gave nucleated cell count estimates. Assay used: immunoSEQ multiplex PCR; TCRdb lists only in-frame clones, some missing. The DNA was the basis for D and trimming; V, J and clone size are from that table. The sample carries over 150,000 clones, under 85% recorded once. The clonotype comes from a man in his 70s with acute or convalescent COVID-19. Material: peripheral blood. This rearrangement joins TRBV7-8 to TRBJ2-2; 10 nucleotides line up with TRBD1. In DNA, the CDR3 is TGTGCCAGCAGCCCCGGGACAGGGGACACCGGGGAGCTGTTTTTT. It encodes CASSPGTGDTGELFF.